A selection of T cell receptor beta chains follows, all from one sample in a study of spatial heterogeneity in lung cancer. TCRdb redid the calling of the 5' RACE reads with MiXCR, one entry per CDR3 protein. Among about 52,000 distinct CDR3 sequences listed, roughly 7.4% were seen once. Sequenced material: PBMCs, taken at follow-up. The receptors come from a female donor with early-stage non-small cell lung cancer. The CDR3 runs from the conserved cysteine through the conserved F or W. A D gene is named only where the DNA matches it firmly. Rows may omit the clone size; those that give it use once, few, many or a size class.

cdr3_aa: CASSVGGNTGELFF; cdr3_nt: TGTGCCAGCAGCGTAGGGGGGAACACCGGGGAGCTGTTTTTT; j_call: TRBJ2-2; d_call: .; clone_size: .; v_call: TRBV9
cdr3_aa: CASSYGSQNIQYF; cdr3_nt: TGTGCCAGCAGTTACGGGTCCCAAAACATTCAGTACTTC; j_call: TRBJ2-4; d_call: .; clone_size: many; v_call: TRBV6-2/TRBV6-3
cdr3_aa: CASSFPSGNTIYF; cdr3_nt: TGTGCCAGCAGCTTTCCTAGTGGAAACACCATATATTTT; j_call: TRBJ1-3; d_call: .; clone_size: .; v_call: TRBV7-2
cdr3_aa: CASSLYYEQYF; cdr3_nt: TGTGCCAGCAGCCTTTACTACGAGCAGTACTTC; j_call: TRBJ2-7; d_call: .; clone_size: many; v_call: TRBV7-2
cdr3_aa: CASSLDGVETQYF; cdr3_nt: TGCGCCAGCAGCTTGGATGGCGTAGAGACCCAGTACTTC; j_call: TRBJ2-5; d_call: .; clone_size: .; v_call: TRBV5-1
cdr3_aa: CSASETSIFEQFF; cdr3_nt: TGCAGTGCTAGCGAGACTAGTATCTTTGAGCAGTTCTTC; j_call: TRBJ2-1; d_call: .; clone_size: many; v_call: TRBV20-1
cdr3_aa: CASSHPGTANSNQPQHF; cdr3_nt: TGCGCCAGCAGTCACCCAGGGACGGCGAATAGCAATCAGCCCCAGCATTTT; j_call: TRBJ1-5; d_call: .; clone_size: .; v_call: TRBV23-1
cdr3_aa: CASRTRQTQYF; cdr3_nt: TGTGCCAGCAGGACAAGGCAGACCCAGTACTTC; j_call: TRBJ2-5; d_call: .; clone_size: many; v_call: TRBV28
cdr3_aa: CASRPPGAGANVLTF; cdr3_nt: TGCGCCAGCAGACCACCAGGGGCTGGGGCCAACGTCCTGACTTTC; j_call: TRBJ2-6; d_call: .; clone_size: many; v_call: TRBV5-1
cdr3_aa: CASSQENFIPGLAGGYPKNIQYF; cdr3_nt: TGCGCCAGCAGCCAAGAGAACTTCATCCCGGGACTAGCGGGGGGGTACCCCAAAAACATTCAGTACTTC; j_call: TRBJ2-4; d_call: TRBD2; clone_size: .; v_call: TRBV4-3
cdr3_aa: CASSLREGGETQYF; cdr3_nt: TGTGCCAGCAGTCTTAGAGAGGGGGGAGAGACCCAGTACTTC; j_call: TRBJ2-5; d_call: .; clone_size: .; v_call: TRBV3-1
cdr3_aa: CASSATVGYQETQYF; cdr3_nt: TGCGCCAGCAGCGCGACGGTCGGGTACCAAGAGACCCAGTACTTC; j_call: TRBJ2-5; d_call: .; clone_size: many; v_call: TRBV5-1
cdr3_aa: CASRATRQGNSPLHF; cdr3_nt: TGTGCCAGCAGAGCAACCAGACAGGGGAATTCACCCCTCCACTTT; j_call: TRBJ1-6; d_call: TRBD1; clone_size: many; v_call: TRBV6-5
cdr3_aa: CASSFNNQPQHF; cdr3_nt: TGTGCCAGCAGCTTTAATAACCAGCCCCAGCATTTT; j_call: TRBJ1-5; d_call: .; clone_size: many; v_call: TRBV7-9
cdr3_aa: CASSIDLRGGLKTQYF; cdr3_nt: TGTGCCAGTAGTATAGATCTCCGGGGGGGACTAAAGACCCAGTACTTC; j_call: TRBJ2-5; d_call: TRBD2; clone_size: few; v_call: TRBV19
cdr3_aa: CASSLRAGATDTQYF; cdr3_nt: TGTGCCAGCAGCTTAAGAGCGGGGGCTACAGATACGCAGTATTTT; j_call: TRBJ2-3; d_call: TRBD2; clone_size: many; v_call: TRBV7-9
cdr3_aa: CASSQELGITEAFF; cdr3_nt: TGTGCCAGCAGCCAAGAGTTGGGTATCACTGAAGCTTTCTTT; j_call: TRBJ1-1; d_call: .; clone_size: many; v_call: TRBV14
cdr3_aa: CASSSLGVARTEAFF; cdr3_nt: TGTGCCAGCAGTTCGCTGGGGGTAGCCCGCACTGAAGCTTTCTTT; j_call: TRBJ1-1; d_call: .; clone_size: .; v_call: TRBV6-5
cdr3_aa: CSASRLDLPLHF; cdr3_nt: TGCAGTGCTTCTCGATTAGACTTGCCCCTCCACTTT; j_call: TRBJ1-6; d_call: .; clone_size: many; v_call: TRBV20-1
cdr3_aa: CASSERTATDGYTF; cdr3_nt: TGCGCCAGCAGTGAACGGACTGCGACTGATGGCTACACCTTC; j_call: TRBJ1-2; d_call: .; clone_size: .; v_call: TRBV10-2
cdr3_aa: CASTPLVHRGDEAFF; cdr3_nt: TGTGCCAGCACTCCGCTCGTGCACAGGGGTGATGAAGCTTTCTTT; j_call: TRBJ1-1; d_call: TRBD1; clone_size: many; v_call: TRBV19
cdr3_aa: CASSQVGQELGNEQFF; cdr3_nt: TGCGCCAGCAGCCAAGTAGGGCAGGAGTTAGGCAATGAGCAGTTCTTC; j_call: TRBJ2-1; d_call: .; clone_size: .; v_call: TRBV4-3
cdr3_aa: CASSQQGASVYEQYF; cdr3_nt: TGTGCCAGCAGCCAACAGGGGGCATCCGTCTACGAGCAGTACTTC; j_call: TRBJ2-7; d_call: TRBD1; clone_size: .; v_call: TRBV7-9
cdr3_aa: CAWSVQNRNYEQYF; cdr3_nt: TGTGCCTGGAGTGTACAAAACAGAAACTACGAGCAGTACTTC; j_call: TRBJ2-7; d_call: .; clone_size: many; v_call: TRBV30
cdr3_aa: CASSQELTLGNTEAFF; cdr3_nt: TGCGCCAGCAGCCAAGAACTTACTCTGGGGAACACTGAAGCTTTCTTT; j_call: TRBJ1-1; d_call: .; clone_size: many; v_call: TRBV4-3
cdr3_aa: CSARSPPGQGLQGYTF; cdr3_nt: TGCAGTGCTAGAAGCCCCCCCGGACAGGGTCTGCAAGGCTACACCTTC; j_call: TRBJ1-2; d_call: TRBD1; clone_size: .; v_call: TRBV20-1
cdr3_aa: CASSEIGQETQYF; cdr3_nt: TGTGCCAGCAGTGAAATCGGGCAAGAGACCCAGTACTTC; j_call: TRBJ2-5; d_call: .; clone_size: few; v_call: TRBV2
cdr3_aa: CASSYWGKKLFF; cdr3_nt: TGTGCCAGCAGTTATTGGGGAAAAAAACTGTTTTTT; j_call: TRBJ1-4; d_call: .; clone_size: .; v_call: TRBV12-3/TRBV12-4
cdr3_aa: CASSPGTGATEAFF; cdr3_nt: TGTGCCAGCTCACCAGGGACAGGGGCCACTGAAGCTTTCTTT; j_call: TRBJ1-1; d_call: TRBD1; clone_size: many; v_call: TRBV18
cdr3_aa: CASSFWTGLDTQYF; cdr3_nt: TGTGCCAGCAGCTTCTGGACAGGGTTAGATACGCAGTATTTT; j_call: TRBJ2-3; d_call: TRBD1; clone_size: many; v_call: TRBV7-2
cdr3_aa: CSASRGGGDQPQHF; cdr3_nt: TGCAGTGCTAGTCGAGGGGGCGGGGACCAGCCCCAGCATTTT; j_call: TRBJ1-5; d_call: TRBD1; clone_size: .; v_call: TRBV20-1
cdr3_aa: CASSLVGEGETQYF; cdr3_nt: TGTGCCAGCAGCTTGGTTGGAGAGGGAGAGACCCAGTACTTC; j_call: TRBJ2-5; d_call: .; clone_size: few; v_call: TRBV5-4
cdr3_aa: CASSSQGAGNTIYF; cdr3_nt: TGTGCCAGCAGTTCTCAGGGGGCTGGAAACACCATATATTTT; j_call: TRBJ1-3; d_call: TRBD1; clone_size: .; v_call: TRBV12-3/TRBV12-4
cdr3_aa: CSARDRGPLYEQYF; cdr3_nt: TGCAGTGCTAGAGATCGGGGGCCCCTCTACGAGCAGTACTTC; j_call: TRBJ2-7; d_call: .; clone_size: .; v_call: TRBV20-1
cdr3_aa: CAISQQGGTEAFF; cdr3_nt: TGTGCCATCAGTCAACAGGGAGGCACTGAAGCTTTCTTT; j_call: TRBJ1-1; d_call: .; clone_size: .; v_call: TRBV10-3
cdr3_aa: CASTRDRGQEKLFF; cdr3_nt: TGTGCCAGCACCCGGGACAGGGGGCAGGAAAAACTGTTTTTT; j_call: TRBJ1-4; d_call: TRBD1; clone_size: many; v_call: TRBV12-3/TRBV12-4
cdr3_aa: CSTSGGGDTQYF; cdr3_nt: TGCAGCACTAGCGGGGGGGGAGATACGCAGTATTTT; j_call: TRBJ2-3; d_call: TRBD2; clone_size: many; v_call: TRBV29-1
cdr3_aa: CASSSRMKVTQETQYF; cdr3_nt: TGTGCCAGCAGCTCACGGATGAAGGTTACGCAAGAGACCCAGTACTTC; j_call: TRBJ2-5; d_call: .; clone_size: .; v_call: TRBV7-2
cdr3_aa: CASSSDRFSGANVLTF; cdr3_nt: TGTGCCAGCTCATCAGACAGGTTTTCTGGGGCCAACGTCCTGACTTTC; j_call: TRBJ2-6; d_call: .; clone_size: many; v_call: TRBV18
cdr3_aa: CSGQSGGAGPEAFF; cdr3_nt: TGCAGTGGCCAAAGTGGGGGAGCCGGACCTGAAGCTTTCTTT; j_call: TRBJ1-1; d_call: .; clone_size: many; v_call: TRBV20-1
cdr3_aa: CASSLEPSDTQYF; cdr3_nt: TGCGCCAGCAGCCTGGAACCATCCGATACGCAGTATTTT; j_call: TRBJ2-3; d_call: .; clone_size: many; v_call: TRBV5-1
cdr3_aa: CASAYVPSSDTQYF; cdr3_nt: TGTGCCAGCGCGTACGTCCCCTCGTCTGATACGCAGTATTTT; j_call: TRBJ2-3; d_call: .; clone_size: many; v_call: TRBV7-2
cdr3_aa: CASSRGQGEVYEQYF; cdr3_nt: TGTGCCAGCAGTAGAGGACAGGGGGAGGTCTACGAGCAGTACTTC; j_call: TRBJ2-7; d_call: TRBD1; clone_size: many; v_call: TRBV6-5
cdr3_aa: CASRTDSYNEQFF; cdr3_nt: TGTGCCTCGAGGACGGATTCCTACAATGAGCAGTTCTTC; j_call: TRBJ2-1; d_call: .; clone_size: few; v_call: TRBV6-1
cdr3_aa: CASSPMDSGNEQFF; cdr3_nt: TGTGCCAGCTCACCGATGGATAGCGGCAATGAGCAGTTCTTC; j_call: TRBJ2-1; d_call: .; clone_size: many; v_call: TRBV18